One sample yielded the 21 T cell receptor beta chains listed below, sequenced in a study of blood T cell repertoires in COVID-19. Here immunoSEQ multiplex PCR was the method, and the copy in TCRdb shows in-frame clones only, minus some. Among 250,000 to 300,000 clones listed, less than 90% were seen once. The specimen sequenced was peripheral blood. These receptors all come from a woman aged 30 to 39 with COVID-19, enrolled during active disease.

This chain links TRBV19 with TRBJ1-6; D is unresolved. The CDR3 covers 14 residues. In germline, CDR1 is LNHDA, CDR2 SQIVND (reference sequence). V lost 0 bases and J lost 7, with 7 bases in between. In DNA, the CDR3 is TGTGCCAGTAGTATAGACAGGATCAATTCACCCCTCCACTTT. As protein: CASSIDRINSPLHF.

The chain links TRBV5-1 to TRBJ1-1; 7 bases fit TRBD1. V dropped 2 bases and J dropped 6; count of bases not matched to a gene: 13. This CDR3 region has 16 residues. Germline V gene lookup returns CDR1 SGHRS and CDR2 YFSETQ. CDR3 bases: TGCGCCAGCAGCTTAAGGACAGGATTAGGTGGGGCTGAAGCTTTCTTT. Encoded protein: CASSLRTGLGGAEAFF.

This clone was seen a few times. Relative to the germline gene, one junction end is altered; a read error may explain this. The chain combines TRBV7-9 with TRBJ1-2; 9 nucleotides agree with TRBD1. The germline V gene has CDR1 SEHNR and CDR2 FQNEAQ (reference sequence). CDR3 size: 17 residues. The CDR3 here is CASSLHRAANRGLSTDF. The CDR3, as DNA: TGTGCCAGCAGCCTACATCGGGCCGCCAACAGGGGGCTATCTACCGACTTC.

The chain uses TRBV11-3 and TRBJ2-5, with D possibly being TRBD2 (6 bases). Trimming shortened V by 4 bases and J by 5 bases, and 11 bases separated the two germline ends. This CDR3 spans 13 amino acids. Germline values: CDR1 SGHNT, CDR2 YENEEA. Written as DNA, the CDR3 is TGTGCCAGCAGCTCCGGGACTCTTGAGACCCAGTACTTC. Amino acids: CASSSGTLETQYF.

This clone has just a few counts. In DNA form, the CDR3 reads TGTGCCAGCAGATCACTAGCGGGTAATGAGCAGTTCTTC. Translated: CASRSLAGNEQFF. The V gene is TRBV7-2, the J gene TRBJ2-1; 9 positions match TRBD2. Trimming took 6 bases from V and 7 from J; bases not matched to a gene: 4. The germline gives CDR1 SGHTA, CDR2 FQGNSA. The CDR3 is 13 amino acids.

The chain employs TRBV5-5 and TRBJ2-7, with TRBD1 as a possible D gene (6 bases). Germline V gene lookup returns CDR1 SGHKS and CDR2 YYEKEE (reference sequence). V gave up 4 bases and J gave up 2 bases, with 19 bases separating them. CDR3 size: 16 residues. As DNA, the CDR3 is TGTGCCAGCAGCGCTAGAACGGGACACCAAACCTACGAGCAGTACTTC. This encodes CASSARTGHQTYEQYF.

The chain carries TRBV9 and TRBJ2-3, with a weak D call TRBD2 (6 bases). Trimming pared 4 bases from V and 0 bases from J, leaving 15 bases between. Germline V gene lookup returns CDR1 SGDLS and CDR2 YYNGEE. This CDR3 contains 16 residues. Here the CDR3 reads CASSRSGGLSTDTQYF. The DNA for the CDR3 is TGTGCCAGCAGCCGATCCGGGGGACTTAGCACAGATACGCAGTATTTT. The whole variable domain, remainder taken from reference TRBV9 and TRBJ2-3, is DSGVTQTPKHLITATGQRVTLRCSPRSGDLSVYWYQQSLDQGLQFLIQYYNGEERAKGNILERFSAQQFPDLHSELNLSSLELGDSALYFCASSRSGGLSTDTQYFGPGTRLTVL.

CDR3 sequence (DNA): TGTGCCAGCAGCGGAACCCCCAGACTGGCGAACACCGGGGAGCTGTTTTTT. This codes for CASSGTPRLANTGELFF. The rearrangement uses TRBV7-2 and TRBJ2-2, with D unresolved. Germline CDR1 and CDR2: SGHTA and FQGNSA. The V gene lost 5 bases and the J gene lost 0 bases, with 16 bases spanning the gap. This CDR3 has 17 residues.

This rearrangement joins TRBV5-1 to TRBJ2-2; 11 bases are a match to TRBD1. Trimming cost V 4 bases and J 7 bases; bases outside gene matches: 6. Germline assignment: CDR1 SGHRS and CDR2 YFSETQ. CDR3 length equals 15 residues. The CDR3 DNA reads as TGCGCCAGCAGCGGACAGGGGGCCGTCGGCGGGGAGCTGTTTTTT. This translates into CASSGQGAVGGELFF.

The chain combines TRBV27 with TRBJ1-4; 7 bases align to TRBD1. This CDR3 is built from 15 residues. CDR1 is MNHEY and CDR2 is SMNVEV in the germline V gene (reference sequence). The V segment lost 5 bases and the J segment 7 bases; nucleotides outside the gene matches: 10. CDR3 region: CASSPQDRFREKLFF. CDR3 bases: TGTGCCAGCAGTCCCCAGGACAGGTTCCGTGAAAAACTGTTTTTT.

About this clone itself: This CDR3 fails to terminate in the conserved phenylalanine or tryptophan, so it likely reflects a read error. The DNA is left out, because the CDR3 cannot be placed on it with certainty; the CDR3 is given as TCRdb lists it. The chain's CDR3 is CASSPSRETVEL. The chain joins TRBV18 to TRBJ1-1; the D call of TRBD1 is as the table states it, not checked on the DNA. Ends included, the CDR3 has 12 residues. Germline values: CDR1 KGHSH, CDR2 LQKENI.

V gene TRBV19 combines with J gene TRBJ1-2, with D uncertain. Trimming removed 7 bases from V and 4 bases from J, with 10 bases in between. The CDR3 loop spans 12 amino acids. In germline, CDR1 is LNHDA, CDR2 SQIVND (reference sequence). The CDR3 sequence is CASNGDFYGYTF. The DNA of the CDR3 is TGTGCCAGTAATGGTGACTTCTATGGCTACACCTTC.

This chain joins TRBV9 and TRBJ2-1; D unresolved. Germline lookup yields CDR1 SGDLS and CDR2 YYNGEE. V was shortened by 0 bases and J by 3 bases, with 7 bases between the two germline ends. The CDR3 spans 14 residues. CDR3 coding DNA: TGTGCCAGCAGCGTAGTGGCCAGCTACAATGAGCAGTTCTTC. As protein: CASSVVASYNEQFF.

Only a few counts were recorded for this clone. The J gene is TRBJ2-7, the V gene TRBV5-1, with 7 bases fitting TRBD2. J was trimmed by 3 bases and V by 7 bases; bases with no gene match: 7. The germline V gene has CDR1 SGHRS and CDR2 YFSETQ. The length of the CDR3 is 13 residues. CDR3 bases: TGCGCCAGCGGTTCGACTAGCCGCTACGAGCAGTACTTC. It specifies CASGSTSRYEQYF.

Regarding this clone: Other DNA sequences in the same sample also yield this CDR3. CDR3 sequence: CASSQGQGYNQPQHF. The DNA of the CDR3 is TGTGCCAGCAGCCAGGGACAGGGGTACAATCAGCCCCAGCATTTT. V and J are TRBV7-8 and TRBJ1-5, with 10 bases identical to TRBD1. Germline V gene sequence: CDR1 SGHVS, CDR2 FQNEAQ. The CDR3 is 15 residues long. J lost 3 bases, V lost 5 bases, and 4 bases had no gene match.

The chain has TRBV18 and TRBJ2-7; D call uncertain. Trimming cost V 2 bases and J 3 bases, with 8 bases left between them. Germline loops: CDR1 KGHSH, CDR2 LQKENI. CDR3 length equals 13 residues. CDR3 region: CASSPRGSYEQYF. The CDR3 DNA follows: TGTGCCAGCTCACCAAGAGGCAGCTACGAGCAGTACTTC.

The V call is TRBV7-2, the J call TRBJ2-5; TRBD2 is a possible D gene (6 bases). This CDR3 has 13 residues. V lost 5 bases, J lost 2 bases, and 9 bases lay in between. CDR1 is SGHTA and CDR2 is FQGNSA in the germline V gene. The CDR3 region is CASSPGRQETQYF. The CDR3 DNA reads TGTGCCAGCAGCCCCGGGAGACAAGAGACCCAGTACTTC.

The chain employs TRBV5-4 and TRBJ2-2; D gene ambiguous. Germline V gene lookup returns CDR1 SGHNT and CDR2 YYREEE (reference sequence). CDR3 length: 13 residues. V was clipped by 1 base and J by 4 bases, with 5 bases between them. CDR3 coding DNA: TGTGCCAGCAGCTTGTCCGGCACCGGGGAGCTGTTTTTT. The encoded protein is CASSLSGTGELFF.

CDR3 in amino acids: CASTPFNYGYTF. As DNA, the CDR3 is TGTGCCAGCACCCCGTTTAACTATGGCTACACCTTC. This chain links TRBV6-5 with TRBJ1-2; no firm D call. Germline lookup yields CDR1 MNHEY and CDR2 SVGAGI. This CDR3 has 12 residues. V gave up 7 bases and J gave up 1 base, with 7 bases separating them.

This chain joins TRBV6-5 and TRBJ2-7; 9 nucleotides match TRBD2. Germline CDR1 and CDR2: MNHEY and SVGAGI. The CDR3 runs to 16 residues. Trimming cost V 4 bases and J 7 bases; bases outside gene matches: 14. This CDR3 is CASSSGLLAGPWEQYF. DNA for the CDR3: TGTGCCAGCAGTTCCGGGTTGCTAGCGGGGCCATGGGAGCAGTACTTC.

This chain links TRBV6-5 with TRBJ1-1; D uncertain. The V gene's germline CDR1 is MNHEY and CDR2 SVGAGI. The CDR3 sequence is 13 residues long. V gave up 11 bases and J gave up 1 base, with 14 bases separating them. The CDR3 DNA is TGTGCCGTTTCGGTTGCCGAGAACACTGAAGCTTTCTTT. Protein sequence: CAVSVAENTEAFF.